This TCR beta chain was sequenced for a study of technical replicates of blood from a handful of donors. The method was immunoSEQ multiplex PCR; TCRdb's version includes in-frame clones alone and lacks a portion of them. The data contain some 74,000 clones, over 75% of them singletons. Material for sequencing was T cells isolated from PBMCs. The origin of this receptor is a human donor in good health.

This CDR3 is CATTKGILGKLFF. CDR3 in DNA: TGTGCCACTACGAAGGGGATTTTGGGAAAACTGTTTTTT. V and J are TRBV30 and TRBJ1-4; TRBD1 is a possible D gene (5 bases). The CDR3 consists of 13 residues. CDR1 is GTSNPN and CDR2 is SVGIG in the germline V gene (reference sequence). V was shortened by 8 bases and J by 10 bases, with 20 bases between the two germline ends. Looking up the rest from reference TRBV30 and TRBJ1-4 gives the full variable domain: SQTIHQWPATLVQPVGSPLSLECTVEGTSNPNLYWYRQAAGRGLQLLFYSVGIGQISSEVPQNLSASRPQDRQFILSSKKLLLSDSGFYLCATTKGILGKLFFGSGTQLSVL.